The 30 T cell receptor beta chains in this list originate from one sample, sequenced in a study of T cells expressing NK-cell markers. TCRdb reprocessed the 5' RACE reads and stores each CDR3 protein as one record, lacking DNA. Its table lists fewer than 400,000 distinct CDR3 sequences. Sequences were obtained from blood T cells: a sorted CD56 or NKG2C T cell subset, CD4+ or CD8+ T cells, or bulk PBMC T cells (not recorded which). The source is a man aged 18 to 69 in good health.

The V call is TRBV6-5, the J call TRBJ1-4. The CDR3 consists of 18 residues. Germline CDR1 and CDR2: MNHEY and SVGAGI. CDR3: CASSYRRRALATNEKLFF.

V is TRBV9 and J is TRBJ2-2; TCRdb outputs TRBD1, but without DNA this stays unchecked. The CDR3 totals 20 residues. Germline V gives CDR1 SGDLS, CDR2 YYNGEE. This chain's CDR3 is CASSVVAGEGGGLPTGELFF.

The rearrangement uses TRBV5-1 and TRBJ2-3; TCRdb calls TRBD1, which cannot be checked without DNA. In germline, CDR1 is SGHRS, CDR2 YFSETQ. This CDR3 has 19 residues. The CDR3 sequence is CASSLTRWANQARADTQYF.

This chain uses TRBV5-1 with TRBJ2-7; TCRdb indicates TRBD1, and absent DNA this call remains unverified. From germline, CDR1 is SGHRS and CDR2 YFSETQ. This CDR3 is built from 15 residues. CDR3 in amino acids: CASSLGGEIKSEQYF.

V and J are TRBV11-2 and TRBJ2-3; TCRdb names TRBD1, which stays unverified in the absence of DNA. CDR3 length: 19 amino acids. The germline V gene encodes CDR1 SGHAT and CDR2 FQNNGV. The CDR3 reads CASSPTLGIFRRSSDTQYF.

This rearrangement joins TRBV12-3 or TRBV12-4 to TRBJ2-5; TCRdb's D call, TRBD2, is unchecked because there is no DNA. CDR3 length equals 13 residues. CDR3: CASSFTSGGDQYF.

The chain combines TRBV4-2 with TRBJ2-3. This CDR3 contains 16 residues. CDR1 and CDR2 from the germline V gene are LGHNA and YNFKEQ. The CDR3 sequence: CASSQDGMGRTDTQYF.

The chain employs TRBV5-6 and TRBJ2-7; TCRdb names TRBD1, which stays unverified in the absence of DNA. Looked up from germline, CDR1 is SGHDT and CDR2 is YYEEEE. This CDR3 has 13 amino acids. The CDR3 protein is CASSSGRYYEQYF.

The rearrangement uses TRBV13 and TRBJ2-5. CDR3 length equals 14 residues. CDR1 is PRHDT and CDR2 is FYEKMQ in the germline V gene (reference sequence). The CDR3 spells CASSLERAAGTQYF.

This sequence joins TRBV6-5 and TRBJ2-3; TCRdb indicates TRBD2, and absent DNA this call remains unverified. CDR3 size: 17 residues. Germline V CDR1 and CDR2: MNHEY, SVGAGI. The CDR3 sequence is CASSYSMGGPNTDTQYF.

The chain employs TRBV4-1 and TRBJ2-3; TCRdb's D call of TRBD2 is untestable without DNA. Germline assignment: CDR1 MGHRA and CDR2 YSYEKL. The CDR3 is made up of 15 amino acids. This CDR3 reads CASSARTSPADTQYF.

CDR3 amino acids: CASSQDALAGNSYEQYF. The J gene is TRBJ2-7, the V gene TRBV4-2; there is no DNA to check the TCRdb D call of TRBD2. This CDR3 is built from 17 residues. Germline CDR1 LGHNA, CDR2 YNFKEQ.

The chain employs TRBV28 and TRBJ2-3; TCRdb names TRBD1, which stays unverified in the absence of DNA. The CDR3 is 15 amino acids. Per the germline V gene, CDR1 is MDHEN and CDR2 is SYDVKM. CDR3 in amino acids: CASSRLLSATDTQYF.

The chain joins TRBV7-2 to TRBJ2-3; TCRdb gives TRBD1 as the D gene, but with no DNA this cannot be confirmed. The germline CDR1 and CDR2 sequences are SGHTA and FQGNSA. This CDR3 has 17 amino acids. The CDR3 sequence: CASSLTPQGYSTDTQYF.

J is TRBJ2-2 and V is TRBV7-7; the TRBD1 assignment by TCRdb is unverifiable without DNA. The germline CDR1 and CDR2 sequences are SSHAT and FNYEAQ (reference sequence). The CDR3 consists of 16 residues. CDR3 amino acids: CASSPDRGLRAGELFF.

The chain is built from TRBV24-1 and TRBJ2-7. Germline V lookup: CDR1 KGHDR, CDR2 SFDVKD. The CDR3 covers 14 residues. CDR3 loop: CATSIPWDSYEQYF.

This chain uses TRBV20-1 with TRBJ1-1. Germline V CDR1 and CDR2: DFQATT, SNEGSKA (reference sequence). The CDR3 runs to 12 residues. The CDR3 protein is CSAGVPETEAFF.

The V gene is TRBV7-2, the J gene TRBJ2-7; TCRdb reports TRBD2, a call that lacks DNA to check it against. The CDR3 runs to 15 residues. Germline V lookup: CDR1 SGHTA, CDR2 FQGNSA. The CDR3 region is CASSLAGRRVYEQYF.

The chain links TRBV7-9 to TRBJ1-2; TCRdb lists TRBD1, though no DNA is available to test this call. There are 16 residues in the CDR3. Germline values: CDR1 SEHNR, CDR2 FQNEAQ (reference sequence). CDR3 loop: CASSSNTLDSKYGYTF.

V gene TRBV12-3 or TRBV12-4 combines with J gene TRBJ2-3; no DNA is available, so the TRBD1 call from TCRdb remains unchecked. This CDR3 spans 16 amino acids. The CDR3 is CASSLSGGPPFDTQYF.

This chain joins TRBV28 and TRBJ2-7; lacking DNA, the TRBD2 call made by TCRdb goes unchecked. CDR3 length: 13 amino acids. The germline V gene has CDR1 MDHEN and CDR2 SYDVKM. The CDR3 loop is CASRRGGSYEQYF.

This sequence joins TRBV4-2 and TRBJ2-2; the D gene TCRdb calls, TRBD2, cannot be checked with no DNA. The germline gives CDR1 LGHNA, CDR2 YNFKEQ. The CDR3 sequence is 16 residues long. This chain's CDR3 is CASSDSGGGRTGELFF.

This chain joins TRBV6-1 and TRBJ2-7; TCRdb selects TRBD2, and the lack of DNA leaves this call unchecked. The germline V gene encodes CDR1 MNHNS and CDR2 SASEGT. This CDR3 spans 15 amino acids. The CDR3 reads CASSEVGSGRYEQYF.

The V call is TRBV12-3 or TRBV12-4, the J call TRBJ2-7; without DNA, the TCRdb call of TRBD1 cannot be checked. This CDR3 has 14 amino acids. The CDR3 protein is CASRRTQGIGEQYF.

This chain's CDR3 is CASSPILASGGSSYNEQFF. The V and J genes are TRBV18 and TRBJ2-1; the TCRdb D gene call, TRBD2, has no DNA to confirm it. In germline, CDR1 is KGHSH, CDR2 LQKENI. The CDR3 is 19 residues long.

The chain joins TRBV7-8 to TRBJ2-7. The germline V gene has CDR1 SGHVS and CDR2 FQNEAQ. The CDR3 has 14 amino acids. The CDR3 reads CASSTVTGAYEQYF. Full variable domain (missing parts from reference TRBV7-8 and TRBJ2-7): GAGVSQSPRYKVAKRGQDVALRCDPISGHVSLFWYQQALGQGPEFLTYFQNEAQLDKSGLPSDRFFAERPEGSVSTLKIQRTQQEDSAVYLCASSTVTGAYEQYFGPGTRLTVT.

The chain carries TRBV5-1 and TRBJ2-7; no DNA is available, so the TRBD1 call from TCRdb remains unchecked. CDR1 SGHRS and CDR2 YFSETQ come from the germline V gene. This CDR3 is built from 15 residues. CDR3 region: CASSPRRGPSYEQYF.

V is TRBV9 and J is TRBJ2-2. In germline, CDR1 is SGDLS, CDR2 YYNGEE. This CDR3 spans 15 amino acids. CDR3 residues: CASSVGVMDTGELFF.

V usage is TRBV5-1 and J usage is TRBJ1-2; TCRdb returns TRBD1, unconfirmable since there is no DNA. The CDR3 runs to 14 residues. CDR1 SGHRS and CDR2 YFSETQ come from the germline V gene. CDR3 protein: CASSGNRGDYGYTF.

This chain links TRBV4-1 with TRBJ2-7; the TCRdb call, TRBD1, lacks DNA for checking. Germline V gives CDR1 MGHRA, CDR2 YSYEKL. This CDR3 contains 16 residues. The CDR3 reads CASSQEPGVISYEQYF.